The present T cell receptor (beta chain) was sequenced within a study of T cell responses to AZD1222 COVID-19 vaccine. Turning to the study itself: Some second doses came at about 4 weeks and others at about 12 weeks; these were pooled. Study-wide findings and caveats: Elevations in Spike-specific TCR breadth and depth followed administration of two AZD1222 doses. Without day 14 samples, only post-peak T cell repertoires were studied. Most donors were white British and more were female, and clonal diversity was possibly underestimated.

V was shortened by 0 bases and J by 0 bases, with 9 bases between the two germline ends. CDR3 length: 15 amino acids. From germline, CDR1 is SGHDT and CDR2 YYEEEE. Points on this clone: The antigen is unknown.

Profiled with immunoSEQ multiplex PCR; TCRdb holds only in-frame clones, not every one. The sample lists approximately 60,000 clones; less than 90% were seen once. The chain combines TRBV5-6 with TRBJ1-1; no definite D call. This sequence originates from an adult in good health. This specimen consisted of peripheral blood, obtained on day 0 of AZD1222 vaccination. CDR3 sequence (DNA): TGTGCCAGCAGCTTGGGGGCAATAATGAACACTGAAGCTTTCTTT. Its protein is CASSLGAIMNTEAFF.